The next 15 T cell receptor beta chains were all read from a single sample in a study of cytotoxic CD8 clonotypes in ibrutinib-treated CLL. Sequenced by immunoSEQ multiplex PCR; TCRdb stores in-frame clones only, minus some. The profile shows hundreds of thousands of clones, 70% of them singletons. The sample consisted of PBMCs, taken after 24 months of ibrutinib treatment. Receptors originate from a human donor with chronic lymphocytic leukemia.

V usage is TRBV2 and J usage is TRBJ2-1; the D is unclear. This CDR3 has 13 residues. With 6 bases removed from V and 4 bases from J, the gap between germline ends came to 10 bases. Germline values: CDR1 SNHLY, CDR2 FYNNEI. CDR3 DNA sequence: TGTGCCAGCAGCCAGACTGAGTACAATGAGCAGTTCTTC. Protein product: CASSQTEYNEQFF.

This clone turned up a few times. The rearrangement uses TRBV27 and TRBJ2-7; 8 bases are a match to TRBD1. The V segment lost 3 bases and the J segment 2 bases; nucleotides outside the gene matches: 6. CDR3 length: 15 amino acids. Germline V gives CDR1 MNHEY, CDR2 SMNVEV (reference sequence). The CDR3 region is CASSLGQEFPYEQYF. The DNA of the CDR3 is TGTGCCAGCAGTTTGGGACAGGAGTTTCCCTACGAGCAGTACTTC.

The sample holds a few counts of this clone. CDR3 in DNA: TGTGCCAGCAGTGTGAGGGGGCAGGCTAACAATCAGAGTGAAGCTTTCTTT. Translated, it gives CASSVRGQANNQSEAFF. The rearrangement joins TRBV2 to TRBJ1-1, with 7 bases identical to TRBD1. The V and J ends lost 4 bases and 7 bases, in that order; junction bases with no gene match: 18. The germline CDR1 and CDR2 sequences are SNHLY and FYNNEI. This CDR3 is built from 17 residues.

V gene TRBV13 combines with J gene TRBJ2-7; tentative D call: TRBD1 (6 bases). CDR3 length: 14 amino acids. CDR1 and CDR2 (germline): PRHDT, FYEKMQ (reference sequence). V lost 5 bases, J lost 3 bases, and 14 bases lay in between. CDR3 bases: TGTGCCAGCAGCCCACCTGGACAGATCTACGAGCAGTACTTC. Its translation: CASSPPGQIYEQYF.

The chain is built from TRBV19 and TRBJ2-5; D gene unclear. V was cut by 4 bases and J by 5 bases, with 8 bases left in between. This CDR3 has 12 residues. Germline-derived CDR1 and CDR2 are LNHDA and SQIVND (reference sequence). The CDR3 loop is CASSTLQETQYF. DNA of the CDR3: TGTGCCAGTAGTACACTCCAGGAGACCCAGTACTTC.

The chain joins TRBV2 to TRBJ2-7; D uncertain. The germline CDR1 and CDR2 sequences are SNHLY and FYNNEI. The CDR3 spans 11 residues. The V gene lost 5 bases and the J gene lost 4 bases, with 6 bases spanning the gap. The CDR3 is CASSPQYEQYF. The CDR3 DNA sequence: TGTGCCAGCAGTCCACAATACGAGCAGTACTTC.

The chain is built from TRBV28 and TRBJ1-5, with a weak D call TRBD1 (6 bases). The length of the CDR3 is 14 residues. V was shortened by 6 bases and J by 5 bases, with 14 bases between the two germline ends. Germline CDR1 reads MDHEN; CDR2 reads SYDVKM. The CDR3 nucleotides are TGTGCCAGCAGGAACAACAGGGATTATCAGCCCCAGCATTTT. This encodes CASRNNRDYQPQHF.

The chain couples TRBV11-3 to TRBJ2-1, with 8 bases matching TRBD2. Losses at the gene ends were 5 bases for V and 8 bases for J; bases not matched to a gene: 11. The CDR3 has 15 residues. Germline lookup yields CDR1 SGHNT and CDR2 YENEEA. The CDR3 here is CASSLRAGAGDEQFF. The CDR3 DNA follows: TGTGCCAGCAGCCTTAGAGCGGGGGCGGGCGATGAGCAGTTCTTC.

This rearrangement joins TRBV27 to TRBJ2-5, with 10 bases fitting TRBD2. CDR3 length: 15 residues. Germline loops: CDR1 MNHEY, CDR2 SMNVEV (reference sequence). V was clipped by 4 bases and J by 4 bases; unmatched bases: 6. CDR3 residues: CASSSLAGVGETQYF. CDR3 nucleotide sequence: TGTGCCAGCAGTTCCCTAGCGGGAGTGGGAGAGACCCAGTACTTC.

V and J are TRBV5-1 and TRBJ2-7, with a tentative D call TRBD1 (6 bases). Germline V gene lookup returns CDR1 SGHRS and CDR2 YFSETQ. The germline V and J ends were trimmed by 2 bases and 10 bases, with 22 bases remaining between them. CDR3 size: 15 residues. The CDR3 sequence is CASSFAGAEAAKQYF. The CDR3 bases are TGCGCCAGCAGCTTTGCAGGGGCAGAGGCTGCGAAACAGTACTTC. The whole variable domain, filled in from reference TRBV5-1 and TRBJ2-7, reads KAGVTQTPRYLIKTRGQQVTLSCSPISGHRSVSWYQQTPGQGLQFLFEYFSETQRNKGNFPGRFSGRQFSNSRSEMNVSTLELGDSALYLCASSFAGAEAAKQYFGPGTRLTVT.

This chain uses TRBV6-5 with TRBJ1-5; 8 positions match TRBD1. V lost 6 bases, J lost 7 bases, and 8 bases stayed unmatched. Germline CDR1 and CDR2: MNHEY and SVGAGI. The CDR3 is 14 residues long. For the CDR3, the DNA is TGTGCCAGCAGCCCACCCCCAGGGGGCCAGCCCCAGCATTTT. Translated: CASSPPPGGQPQHF.

The rearrangement uses TRBV10-1 and TRBJ1-5; D not certain. V gave up 6 bases and J gave up 7 bases, with 16 bases separating them. CDR1 and CDR2 from the germline V gene are WNHNN and SYGVQD (reference sequence). This CDR3 has 14 amino acids. CDR3 sequence (DNA): TGCGCCAGCAGGAGACTTCGGGAGCGACAGCCCCAGCATTTT. It specifies CASRRLRERQPQHF.

This chain links TRBV29-1 with TRBJ1-1; perhaps TRBD1 as D (5 bases). V lost 6 bases, J lost 4 bases, and 18 bases lay in between. Germline loops: CDR1 SQVTM, CDR2 ANQGSEA. The CDR3 extends over 14 amino acids. The CDR3 region has the DNA TGCAGCGTGGATCCGGGACGGGGCAGCACTGAAGCTTTCTTT. It translates to CSVDPGRGSTEAFF.

The chain is built from TRBV30 and TRBJ1-3; 8 bases match TRBD1. V lost 0 bases, J lost 2 bases, and 3 bases stayed unmatched. Per germline, CDR1 GTSNPN and CDR2 SVGIG (reference sequence). This CDR3 region has 15 residues. The CDR3 protein is CAWSVRTGTGNTIYF. CDR3 bases: TGTGCCTGGAGTGTACGGACAGGGACTGGAAACACCATATATTTT.

As concerns this clone: Compared with germline, one end of the junction differs, possibly owing to a read error. The chain is built from TRBV28 and TRBJ1-5; perhaps TRBD1 as D (6 bases). The CDR3 consists of 15 residues. Germline V gives CDR1 MDHEN, CDR2 SYDVKM. CDR3 sequence reads: CASSSRQGLYQSQHF. DNA of the CDR3: TGTGCCAGCAGTTCGCGGCAGGGGCTCTATCAGTCCCAGCATTTT.